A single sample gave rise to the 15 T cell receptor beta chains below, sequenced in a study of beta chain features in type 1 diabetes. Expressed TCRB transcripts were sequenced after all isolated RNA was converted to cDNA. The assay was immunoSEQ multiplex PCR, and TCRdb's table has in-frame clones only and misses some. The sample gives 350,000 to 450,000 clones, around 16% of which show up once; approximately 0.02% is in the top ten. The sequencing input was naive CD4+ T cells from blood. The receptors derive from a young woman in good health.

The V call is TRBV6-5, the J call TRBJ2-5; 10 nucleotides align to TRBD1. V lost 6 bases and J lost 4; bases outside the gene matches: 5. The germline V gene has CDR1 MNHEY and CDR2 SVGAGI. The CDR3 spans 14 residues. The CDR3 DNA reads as TGTGCCAGCAGCCTTGACAGGGGGCGAGAGACCCAGTACTTC. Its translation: CASSLDRGRETQYF.

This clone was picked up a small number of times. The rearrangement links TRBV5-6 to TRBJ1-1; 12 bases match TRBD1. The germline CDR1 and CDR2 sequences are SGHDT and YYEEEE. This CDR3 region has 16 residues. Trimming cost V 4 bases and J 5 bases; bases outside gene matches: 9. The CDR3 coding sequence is TGTGCCAGCAGCCCGGGACAGGGGGCCGTCGGGACTGAAGCTTTCTTT. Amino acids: CASSPGQGAVGTEAFF. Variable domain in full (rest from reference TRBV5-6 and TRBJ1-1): DAGVTQSPTHLIKTRGQQVTLRCSPKSGHDTVSWYQQALGQGPQFIFQYYEEEERQRGNFPDRFSGHQFPNYSSELNVNALLLGDSALYLCASSPGQGAVGTEAFFGQGTRLTVV.

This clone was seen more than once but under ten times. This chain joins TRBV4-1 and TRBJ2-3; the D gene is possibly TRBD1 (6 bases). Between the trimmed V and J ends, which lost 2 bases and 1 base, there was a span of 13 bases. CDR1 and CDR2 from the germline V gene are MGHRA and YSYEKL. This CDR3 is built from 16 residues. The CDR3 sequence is CASSQTGFGGTDTQYF. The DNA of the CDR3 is TGCGCCAGCAGCCAAACAGGGTTCGGAGGCACAGATACGCAGTATTTT.

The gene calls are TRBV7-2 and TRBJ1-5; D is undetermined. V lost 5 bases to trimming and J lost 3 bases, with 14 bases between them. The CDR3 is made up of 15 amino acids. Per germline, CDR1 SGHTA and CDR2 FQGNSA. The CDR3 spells CASSPEAGINQPQHF. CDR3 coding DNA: TGTGCCAGCAGCCCCGAGGCCGGGATCAATCAGCCCCAGCATTTT.

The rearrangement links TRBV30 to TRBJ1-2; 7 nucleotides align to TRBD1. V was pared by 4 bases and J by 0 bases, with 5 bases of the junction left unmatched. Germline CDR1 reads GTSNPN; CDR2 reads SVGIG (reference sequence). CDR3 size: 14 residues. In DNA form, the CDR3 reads TGTGCCTGGACCCCGACAGGGACTAACTATGGCTACACCTTC. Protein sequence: CAWTPTGTNYGYTF. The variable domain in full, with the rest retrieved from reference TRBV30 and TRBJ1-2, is SQTIHQWPATLVQPVGSPLSLECTVEGTSNPNLYWYRQAAGRGLQLLFYSVGIGQISSEVPQNLSASRPQDRQFILSSKKLLLSDSGFYLCAWTPTGTNYGYTFGSGTRLTVV.

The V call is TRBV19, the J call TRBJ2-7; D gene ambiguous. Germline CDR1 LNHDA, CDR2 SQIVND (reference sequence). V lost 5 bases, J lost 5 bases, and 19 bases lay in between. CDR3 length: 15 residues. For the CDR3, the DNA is TGTGCCAGTAGTCTCCTCTCAGGAACCGGCGACGAGCAGTACTTC. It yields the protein CASSLLSGTGDEQYF. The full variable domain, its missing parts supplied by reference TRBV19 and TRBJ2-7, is DGGITQSPKYLFRKEGQNVTLSCEQNLNHDAMYWYRQDPGQGLRLIYYSQIVNDFQKGDIAEGYSVSREKKESFPLTVTSAQKNPTAFYLCASSLLSGTGDEQYFGPGTRLTVT.

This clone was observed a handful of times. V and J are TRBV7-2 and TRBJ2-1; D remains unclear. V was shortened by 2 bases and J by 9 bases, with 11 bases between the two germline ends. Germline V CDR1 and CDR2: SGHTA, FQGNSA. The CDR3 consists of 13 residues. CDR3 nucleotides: TGTGCCAGCAGCTTACACGCCCCCAGTGAGCAGTTCTTC. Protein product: CASSLHAPSEQFF.

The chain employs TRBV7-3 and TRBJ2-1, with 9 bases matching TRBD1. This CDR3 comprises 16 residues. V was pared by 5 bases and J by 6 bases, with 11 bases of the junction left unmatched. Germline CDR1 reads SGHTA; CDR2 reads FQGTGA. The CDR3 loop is CASSTRTGTGINEQFF. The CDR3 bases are TGTGCCAGCAGCACACGCACCGGGACAGGGATCAATGAGCAGTTCTTC. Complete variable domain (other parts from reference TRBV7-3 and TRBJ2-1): GAGVSQTPSNKVTEKGKYVELRCDPISGHTALYWYRQSLGQGPEFLIYFQGTGAADDSGLPNDRFFAVRPEGSVSTLKIQRTERGDSAVYLCASSTRTGTGINEQFFGPGTRLTVL.

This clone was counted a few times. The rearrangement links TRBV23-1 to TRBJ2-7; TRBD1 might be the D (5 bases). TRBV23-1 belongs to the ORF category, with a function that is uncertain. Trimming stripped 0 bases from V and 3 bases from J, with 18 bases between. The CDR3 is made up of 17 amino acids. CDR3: CASSQSFWTDNYYEQYF. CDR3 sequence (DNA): TGCGCCAGCAGTCAATCGTTCTGGACGGACAACTACTACGAGCAGTACTTC.

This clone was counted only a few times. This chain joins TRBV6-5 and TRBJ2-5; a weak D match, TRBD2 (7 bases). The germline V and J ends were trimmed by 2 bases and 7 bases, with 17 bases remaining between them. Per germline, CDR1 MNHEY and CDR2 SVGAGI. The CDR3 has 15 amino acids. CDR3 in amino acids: CASSYGGGQGRTQYF. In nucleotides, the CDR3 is TGTGCCAGCAGTTACGGGGGGGGGCAGGGAAGGACCCAGTACTTC.

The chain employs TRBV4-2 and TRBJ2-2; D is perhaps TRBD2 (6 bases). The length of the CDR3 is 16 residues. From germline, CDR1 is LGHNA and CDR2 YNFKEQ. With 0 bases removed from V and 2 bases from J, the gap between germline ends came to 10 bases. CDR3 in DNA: TGTGCCAGCAGCCAAGATATCGGGAGAAACACCGGGGAGCTGTTTTTT. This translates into CASSQDIGRNTGELFF.

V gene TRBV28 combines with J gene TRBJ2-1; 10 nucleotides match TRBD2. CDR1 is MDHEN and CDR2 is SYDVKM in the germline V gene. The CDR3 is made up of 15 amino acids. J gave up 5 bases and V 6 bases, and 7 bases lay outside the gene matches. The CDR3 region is CASSLPGLANNEQFF. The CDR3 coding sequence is TGTGCCAGCAGCCTCCCGGGACTAGCGAACAATGAGCAGTTCTTC.

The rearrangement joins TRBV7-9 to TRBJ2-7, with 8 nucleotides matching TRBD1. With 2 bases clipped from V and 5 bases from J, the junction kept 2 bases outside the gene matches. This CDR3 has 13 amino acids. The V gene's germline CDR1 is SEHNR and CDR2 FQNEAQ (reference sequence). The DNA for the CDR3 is TGTGCCAGCAGCTTACTGGACAGGGACGAGCAGTACTTC. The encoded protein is CASSLLDRDEQYF.

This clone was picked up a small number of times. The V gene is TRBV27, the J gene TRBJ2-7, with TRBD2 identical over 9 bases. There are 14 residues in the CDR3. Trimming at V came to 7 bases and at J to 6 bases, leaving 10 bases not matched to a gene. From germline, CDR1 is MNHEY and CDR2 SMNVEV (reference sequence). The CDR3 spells CASIAGTSLAEQYF. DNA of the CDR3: TGTGCCAGCATCGCAGGGACTAGCTTGGCCGAGCAGTACTTC.

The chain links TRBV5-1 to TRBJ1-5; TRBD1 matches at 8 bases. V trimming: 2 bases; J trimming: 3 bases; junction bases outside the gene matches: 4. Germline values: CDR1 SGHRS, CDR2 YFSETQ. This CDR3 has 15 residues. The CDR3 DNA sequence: TGCGCCAGCAGCTTTGGACAGGGCCTCAATCAGCCCCAGCATTTT. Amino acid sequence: CASSFGQGLNQPQHF.